This T cell receptor beta chain was captured in a study of shared clonotypes between healthy human individuals. For the study at large: A couple of female and a few male donors aged 18 to 49 were enrolled. General study results and limits: Although depth was large, rarefaction showed that sequencing of the sorted subsets was incomplete.

The germline CDR1 and CDR2 sequences are LNHDA and SQIVND (reference sequence). The CDR3 is made up of 14 amino acids. Trimming cost V 3 bases and J 3 bases, with 11 bases left between them. Here immunoSEQ multiplex PCR was the method, and the copy in TCRdb shows in-frame clones only, minus some. Of 2 million to 2.5 million clones in the sample, 93% were seen once. Note on this clone: Antigen unknown.

The TCR sequence derives from a man aged 18-30 years in good health. Some clones in this sample may be carry-over from other donors' samples. The specimen sequenced was naive CD4+ T cells from PBMCs. The subset: CD45RA+ positively selected. This chain connects TRBV19 to TRBJ1-1; TRBD1 might be the D (5 bases). Here the CDR3 reads CASSIRGRYTEAFF. In DNA form, the CDR3 reads TGTGCCAGTAGTATTAGGGGAAGGTACACTGAAGCTTTCTTT.